The rows below give T cell receptor beta chains drawn from one sample of a study of T cells in Graves' hyperthyroidism and ophthalmopathy. TCRdb itself ran the multiplex PCR reads through MiXCR, one entry per CDR3 protein. Of hundreds of thousands of distinct CDR3 sequences detected, 35% to 40% appear once; the ten largest clones hold around 10%. The specimen was blood. The receptors derive from a man between 18 and 35 years old with Graves' hyperthyroidism. The CDR3 runs from the conserved cysteine through the conserved F or W. The D gene is left open where the match is weak. Expanded clones are given a class, and other clones once, few, many or no size at all.

d_gene,j_gene,v_gene,abundance,CDR3aa,CDR3nt
-,TRBJ1-5,TRBV14,-,CASSQDEWGELSNQPQHF,TGTGCCAGCAGCCAAGATGAGTGGGGGGAACTTAGCAATCAGCCCCAGCATTTT
TRBD1,TRBJ1-2,TRBV2,many,CATGQGPANYGYTF,TGTGCCACCGGACAGGGCCCAGCTAACTATGGCTACACCTTC
TRBD2,TRBJ2-7,TRBV25-1,once,CASSEAGVVYEQYF,TGTGCCAGCAGTGAAGCGGGAGTGGTGTACGAGCAGTACTTC
-,TRBJ2-6,TRBV9,-,CASSAALGANSGANVLTF,TGTGCCAGCAGCGCCGCCTTGGGGGCCAACTCTGGGGCCAACGTCCTGACTTTC
-,TRBJ1-2,TRBV15,-,CATSRDVGPGNTF,-
-,TRBJ2-5,TRBV5-4,many,CASSLEASSETQYF,TGTGCCAGCAGCTTGGAGGCTAGCAGTGAGACCCAGTACTTC
-,TRBJ1-4,TRBV7-9,-,CASSRFGPRTIGKLFF,TGCGCCAGCAGCCGATTCGGCCCCCGGACCATCGGAAAACTGTTTTTT
TRBD1,TRBJ1-5,TRBV11-2,once,CASSLDQGAVENQPQHF,TGTGCCAGCAGCTTAGATCAGGGGGCTGTTGAAAATCAGCCCCAGCATTTT
-,TRBJ2-7,TRBV20-1,many,CSAKRGSFYEQYF,TGCAGTGCTAAACGGGGTTCTTTCTACGAGCAGTACTTC
TRBD1,TRBJ2-7,TRBV27,-,CASTVGQGSDEQYF,TGTGCCAGCACCGTAGGACAGGGATCGGACGAGCAGTACTTC
TRBD1,TRBJ1-2,TRBV9,-,CARSLGQGSGYTF,TGTGCCAGAAGCTTGGGACAGGGGTCCGGCTACACCTTC
-,TRBJ2-7,TRBV9,few,CASSMGGGPEQYF,TGTGCCAGCAGCATGGGTGGGGGTCCCGAGCAGTACTTC
-,TRBJ2-5,TRBV10-3,few,CAISEGFLAGETQYF,TGTGCCATCAGTGAGGGCTTTTTAGCCGGGGAGACCCAGTACTTC
-,TRBJ1-1,TRBV6-6,-,CASRSLGTVKTEAFF,TGTGCCAGCAGGTCTTTGGGGACGGTGAAGACTGAAGCTTTCTTT
-,TRBJ1-2,TRBV10-3,-,CAIRTQGGGYTF,TGTGCCATCAGGACACAGGGAGGCGGCTACACCTTC
-,TRBJ1-4,TRBV12-3/TRBV12-4,-,CASSLGGSQTEKLFF,TGTGCCAGCAGTTTAGGGGGCAGCCAAACAGAAAAACTGTTTTTT